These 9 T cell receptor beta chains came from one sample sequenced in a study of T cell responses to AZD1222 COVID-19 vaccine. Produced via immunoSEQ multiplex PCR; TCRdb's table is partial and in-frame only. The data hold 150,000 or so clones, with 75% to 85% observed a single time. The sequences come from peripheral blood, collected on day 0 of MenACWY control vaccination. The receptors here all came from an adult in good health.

The CDR3 DNA reads as TGTGCCAGCAGCCGAGCGGGGGGTGAGTCAGATACGCAGTATTTT. The encoded protein is CASSRAGGESDTQYF. The chain couples TRBV3-1 (or the pseudogene TRBV3-2) to TRBJ2-3; 9 bases are a match to TRBD2. The CDR3 covers 15 residues. V was clipped by 4 bases and J by 4 bases; unmatched bases: 6. In germline, CDR1 is LGHDT, CDR2 YNNKEL (reference sequence).

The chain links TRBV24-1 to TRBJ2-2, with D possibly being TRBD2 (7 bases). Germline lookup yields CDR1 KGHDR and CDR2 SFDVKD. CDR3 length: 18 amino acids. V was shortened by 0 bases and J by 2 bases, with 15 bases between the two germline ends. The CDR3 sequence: CATSDLGRGGANTGELFF. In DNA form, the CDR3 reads TGTGCCACCAGTGATTTGGGTCGCGGGGGCGCCAACACCGGGGAGCTGTTTTTT.

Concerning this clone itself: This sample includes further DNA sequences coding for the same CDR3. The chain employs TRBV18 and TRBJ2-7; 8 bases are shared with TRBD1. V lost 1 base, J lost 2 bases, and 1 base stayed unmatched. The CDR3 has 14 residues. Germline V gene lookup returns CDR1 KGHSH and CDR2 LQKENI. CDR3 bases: TGTGCCAGCTCACCACGACAGGGGACCTACGAGCAGTACGTC. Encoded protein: CASSPRQGTYEQYV.

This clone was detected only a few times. The CDR3 sequence is CASSPAPFGTGINSPLHF. Written as DNA, the CDR3 is TGTGCCAGCAGCCCTGCTCCCTTCGGGACAGGCATTAATTCACCCCTCCACTTT. The chain employs TRBV3-1 (or the pseudogene TRBV3-2) and TRBJ1-6, with 8 positions matching TRBD1. The CDR3 has 18 residues. From germline, CDR1 is LGHDT and CDR2 YNNKEL (reference sequence). The V and J ends lost 4 bases and 6 bases, in that order; junction bases with no gene match: 14.

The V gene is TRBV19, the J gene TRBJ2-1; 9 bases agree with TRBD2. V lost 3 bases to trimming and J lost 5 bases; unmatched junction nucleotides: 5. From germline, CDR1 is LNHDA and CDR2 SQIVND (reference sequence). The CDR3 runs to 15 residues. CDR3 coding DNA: TGTGCCAGTAGTATCGGCGGGGGGGCCCACAATGAGCAGTTCTTC. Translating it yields CASSIGGGAHNEQFF.

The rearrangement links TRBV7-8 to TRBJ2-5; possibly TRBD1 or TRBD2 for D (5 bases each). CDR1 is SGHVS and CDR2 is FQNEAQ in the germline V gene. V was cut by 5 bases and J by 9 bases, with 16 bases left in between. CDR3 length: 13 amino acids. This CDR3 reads CASSDSGGGAQYF. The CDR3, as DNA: TGTGCCAGCAGCGATAGTGGGGGTGGGGCCCAGTACTTC.

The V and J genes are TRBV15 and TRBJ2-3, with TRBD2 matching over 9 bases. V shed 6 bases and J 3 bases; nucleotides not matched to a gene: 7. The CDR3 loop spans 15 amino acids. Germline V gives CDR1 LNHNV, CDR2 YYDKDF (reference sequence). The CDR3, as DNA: TGTGCCACCAGACCGAGGGGACTAGCTACAGATACGCAGTATTTT. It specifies CATRPRGLATDTQYF.

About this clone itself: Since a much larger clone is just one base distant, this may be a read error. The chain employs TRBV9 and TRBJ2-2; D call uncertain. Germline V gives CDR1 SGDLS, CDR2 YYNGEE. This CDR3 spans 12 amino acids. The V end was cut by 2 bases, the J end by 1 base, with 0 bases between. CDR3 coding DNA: TGTGCCAGCAGCGTGAACACCGGGGAGCTGTTTTTT. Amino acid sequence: CASSVNTGELFF.

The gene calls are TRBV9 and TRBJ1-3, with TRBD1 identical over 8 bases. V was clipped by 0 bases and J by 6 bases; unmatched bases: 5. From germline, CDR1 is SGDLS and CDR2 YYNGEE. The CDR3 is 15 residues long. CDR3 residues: CASSVAAGGTNTIYF. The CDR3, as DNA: TGTGCCAGCAGCGTAGCCGCAGGGGGCACAAACACCATATATTTT. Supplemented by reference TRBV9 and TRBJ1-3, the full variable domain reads DSGVTQTPKHLITATGQRVTLRCSPRSGDLSVYWYQQSLDQGLQFLIQYYNGEERAKGNILERFSAQQFPDLHSELNLSSLELGDSALYFCASSVAAGGTNTIYFGEGSWLTVV.